A selection of T cell receptor beta chains follows, all from one sample in a study of T cells in Graves' hyperthyroidism and ophthalmopathy. TCRdb processed the multiplex PCR reads anew with MiXCR; each CDR3 protein has one entry. Here the sample spans 700,000 or so distinct CDR3 sequences, about a sixth being singletons. Sample: blood. These receptors were taken from a man aged 18 to 30 with Graves' hyperthyroidism. Each CDR3 is given with its conserved first and last residue. The D gene is left open where the match is weak. Expanded clones get a size class; other rows say once, few or many, or leave the size out.

>TRBJ2-1|TRBD2|few|TRBV15
TGTGCCACCAGCAGTGGGCTAGCGGGGGCTTACAATGAGCAGTTCTTC
CATSSGLAGAYNEQFF
>TRBJ2-7|NA|few|TRBV5-1
TGCGCCAGCAGCTGGGAGATTAGCGTGGGCGAGCAGTACTTC
CASSWEISVGEQYF
>TRBJ2-1|TRBD2|many|TRBV7-9
TGTGCCAGCAGTAGATACAGGGATCCCGGGACTAGCGGGGGCCACAATGAGCAGTTCTTC
CASSRYRDPGTSGGHNEQFF
>TRBJ2-7|NA|many|TRBV28
TGTGCCAGCAGTGTGGGACGGGTGTACTACGAGCAGTACTTC
CASSVGRVYYEQYF
>TRBJ2-6|NA|NA|TRBV9
TGTGCCAGCAGCGGTAATGGGGCCAACGTCCTGACTTTC
CASSGNGANVLTF
>TRBJ2-3|NA|few|TRBV20-1
TGCAGTGCTAGAGATCCCACACGCACAGATACGCAGTATTTT
CSARDPTRTDTQYF
>TRBJ1-3|TRBD1|few|TRBV28
TGTGCCAGCAGTTCAAGAGCCTACAGGGGGCGCCTGCCATCTGGAAACACCATATATTTT
CASSSRAYRGRLPSGNTIYF
>TRBJ2-1|NA|NA|TRBV11-3
TGTGCCAGCAGACCCGCAGGACTCAACGACAATGAGCAGTTCTTC
CASRPAGLNDNEQFF
>TRBJ2-7|NA|many|TRBV28
TGTGCCAGCAGTTCTACCACGTCCTACGAGCAGTACTTC
CASSSTTSYEQYF
>TRBJ1-5|NA|NA|TRBV20-1
TGCAGTGCCGCAGCGGTTGTCAATCAGCCCCAGCATTTT
CSAAAVVNQPQHF
>TRBJ1-2|NA|many|TRBV28
TGTGCCAGCAGCCCCCGCGGAGGCTCGCCTGTCTATGGCTACACCTTC
CASSPRGGSPVYGYTF
>TRBJ1-1|NA|NA|TRBV19
TGTGCCAGTAGTATAACCAGTCGTACTGAAGCTTTCTTT
CASSITSRTEAFF
>TRBJ2-1|NA|NA|TRBV7-8
TGTGCCAGCAGCACCCGGGACCTACACCTCAGTGAGCAGTTCTTC
CASSTRDLHLSEQFF
>TRBJ2-2|NA|NA|TRBV6-1
TGTGCCAGCAGTGCGGCTAGTTCGAACACCGGGGAGCTGTTTTTT
CASSAASSNTGELFF
>TRBJ1-1|NA|many|TRBV3-1
TGTGCCAGCAGCCATTGGACGGAGAACACTGAAGCTTTCTTT
CASSHWTENTEAFF
>TRBJ2-3|NA|NA|TRBV20-1
TGCAGTGCTCCCCGGGGGGCTTCCACAGATACGCAGTATTTT
CSAPRGASTDTQYF
>TRBJ2-5|NA|many|TRBV6-1
TGTGCCAGCAGTGAAACGGCCGTTGGGATCCAAGAGACCCAGTACTTC
CASSETAVGIQETQYF
>TRBJ2-7|NA|many|TRBV20-1
TGCAGTGCTGGGCTCCCTGGATACGAGCAGTACTTC
CSAGLPGYEQYF
>TRBJ2-2|NA|few|TRBV5-5
TGTGCCAGCACCCTCACGTTGGGTGGGATAGCGACCGGGGAGCTGTTTTTT
CASTLTLGGIATGELFF
>TRBJ2-7|NA|NA|TRBV4-3
TGCGCCAGCAGCCAAGAACCAGGGAACTACGAGCAGTACTTC
CASSQEPGNYEQYF
>TRBJ2-1|NA|many|TRBV3-1
TGTGCCAGCAGCCAAGACTTGGGCTCCGGCAATGAGCAGTTCTTC
CASSQDLGSGNEQFF
>TRBJ2-5|NA|many|TRBV28
TGTGCCAGCAGTTACCTAGAAGGAGGTGGGACCCAAGAGACCCAGTACTTC
CASSYLEGGGTQETQYF
>TRBJ2-1|TRBD2|few|TRBV25-1
TGTGCCAGCCCTAGCGGGAGGGCCTTGGACAATGAGCAGTTCTTC
CASPSGRALDNEQFF
>TRBJ2-3|TRBD1|NA|TRBV7-9
TGTGCCAGCAGCCCATATACCGATTACAGGGGTAGCACAGATACGCAGTATTTT
CASSPYTDYRGSTDTQYF
>TRBJ1-2|NA|few|TRBV7-9
TGTGCCAGCAGCTTAGCTGGTCGGGGAGGCTATGGCTACACCTTC
CASSLAGRGGYGYTF
>TRBJ2-1|NA|many|TRBV7-3
TGTGCCAGCAGCTTAAATGGCTCCCCGGAAACCTACAATGAGCAGTTCTTC
CASSLNGSPETYNEQFF
>TRBJ2-2|TRBD1|NA|TRBV7-6
TGTGCCAGCAGCGTACCCGGGACAGGCGTGTACACCGGGGAGCTGTTTTTT
CASSVPGTGVYTGELFF
>TRBJ2-3|TRBD1|NA|TRBV20-1
TGCAGTGCTAGAGATCCGGGACAGGTGATGATGGATACGCAGTATTTT
CSARDPGQVMMDTQYF
>TRBJ2-2|NA|many|TRBV7-2
TGTGCCAGCAGCTTAGCAGCAGCCGGGGAGCTGTTTTTT
CASSLAAAGELFF
>TRBJ2-5|TRBD2|many|TRBV20-1
TGCAGTGTTACCCCTAGCGGGAGGTACCAAGAGACCCAGTACTTC
CSVTPSGRYQETQYF
>TRBJ2-3|NA|few|TRBV4-2
TGTGCCAGCAGCCAAGCCCCGGGAGCTAGCACAGATACGCAGTATTTT
CASSQAPGASTDTQYF
>TRBJ1-1|NA|many|TRBV2
TGTGCCAGCGGACGGGGGACCACTGAAGCTTTCTTT
CASGRGTTEAFF
>TRBJ2-1|NA|many|TRBV7-2
TGTGCCAGCAGCCCGACCCACATCTCCTACAATGAGCAGTTCTTC
CASSPTHISYNEQFF
>TRBJ1-5|NA|NA|TRBV2
TGTGCCAGCAGTGAACAGGGGTGGGATCAGCCCCAGCATTTT
CASSEQGWDQPQHF
>TRBJ2-7|NA|many|TRBV2
TGTGCCTGCCGGTTTGCTTTCGGGGACGAGCAGTACTTC
CACRFAFGDEQYF
>TRBJ2-7|TRBD1|few|TRBV18
TGTGCCAGCTCACCTTCCTTGGGGACAGGGTACCACGAGCAGTACTTC
CASSPSLGTGYHEQYF
>TRBJ1-5|NA|many|TRBV7-9
TGTGCCAGCAGCCCACAGGGTCTTCAGCCCCAGCATTTT
CASSPQGLQPQHF
>TRBJ2-1|TRBD1|NA|TRBV19
TGTGCCACCCAGGGCAGGACAGGGGATTGGGAGCAGTTCTTC
CATQGRTGDWEQFF
>TRBJ2-5|TRBD2|NA|TRBV7-9
TGTGCCAGCAGCTTAGCGGCGGGAGTTCAAGAGACCCAGTACTTC
CASSLAAGVQETQYF
>TRBJ1-5|NA|few|TRBV6-6
TGTGCCAGCAGCAGACCGGGGGTTAGCAATCAGCCCCAGCATTTT
CASSRPGVSNQPQHF
>TRBJ1-2|TRBD1|many|TRBV15
TGTGCCACCAGCAAAGACAGGGGGCGCGACTATGGCTACACCTTC
CATSKDRGRDYGYTF
>TRBJ2-2|NA|NA|TRBV20-1
TGCAGTGCTAGAGGGGAGACCGGGGAGCTGTTTTTT
CSARGETGELFF
>TRBJ2-7|TRBD1|NA|TRBV4-2
TGTGCCAGCAGTTTTATGGGACAGGGTTCCGTCTCCTACGAGCAGTACTTC
CASSFMGQGSVSYEQYF
>TRBJ1-1|NA|many|TRBV28
TGTGCCAGCAGCGGGGTAGGACCGCCCTTTGGCACTGAAGCTTTCTTT
CASSGVGPPFGTEAFF
>TRBJ2-1|TRBD1|NA|TRBV6-1
TGTGCCAGCAGCTCGCAGGGGGCCAGTGGTCAGAATGAGCAGTTCTTC
CASSSQGASGQNEQFF
>TRBJ2-3|NA|many|TRBV6-1
TGTGCCAGCAGTGCGCCCAACACAGATACGCAGTATTTT
CASSAPNTDTQYF
>TRBJ1-1|TRBD1|NA|TRBV5-1
TGCGCCAGCAGCTTGGATCCGACAGGGGCCACTGAAGCTTTCTTT
CASSLDPTGATEAFF
>TRBJ2-3|NA|few|TRBV20-1
TGCAGTGCTCCGGGGACACGGCGGTCTAGCACAGATACGCAGTATTTT
CSAPGTRRSSTDTQYF